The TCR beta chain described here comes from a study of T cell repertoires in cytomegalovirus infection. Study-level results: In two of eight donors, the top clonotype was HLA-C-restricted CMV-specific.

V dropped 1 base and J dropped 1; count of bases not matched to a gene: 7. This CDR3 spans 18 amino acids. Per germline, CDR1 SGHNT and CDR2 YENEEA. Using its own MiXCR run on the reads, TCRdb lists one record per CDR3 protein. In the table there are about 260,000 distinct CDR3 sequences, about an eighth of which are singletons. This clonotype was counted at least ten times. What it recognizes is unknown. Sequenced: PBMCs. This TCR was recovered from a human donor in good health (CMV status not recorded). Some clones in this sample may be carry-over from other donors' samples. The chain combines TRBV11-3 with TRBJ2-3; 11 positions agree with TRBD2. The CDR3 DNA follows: TGTGCCAGCAGCTTAGGACTAGCGGGAAACTCAGGCACAGATACGCAGTATTTT. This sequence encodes CASSLGLAGNSGTDTQYF.